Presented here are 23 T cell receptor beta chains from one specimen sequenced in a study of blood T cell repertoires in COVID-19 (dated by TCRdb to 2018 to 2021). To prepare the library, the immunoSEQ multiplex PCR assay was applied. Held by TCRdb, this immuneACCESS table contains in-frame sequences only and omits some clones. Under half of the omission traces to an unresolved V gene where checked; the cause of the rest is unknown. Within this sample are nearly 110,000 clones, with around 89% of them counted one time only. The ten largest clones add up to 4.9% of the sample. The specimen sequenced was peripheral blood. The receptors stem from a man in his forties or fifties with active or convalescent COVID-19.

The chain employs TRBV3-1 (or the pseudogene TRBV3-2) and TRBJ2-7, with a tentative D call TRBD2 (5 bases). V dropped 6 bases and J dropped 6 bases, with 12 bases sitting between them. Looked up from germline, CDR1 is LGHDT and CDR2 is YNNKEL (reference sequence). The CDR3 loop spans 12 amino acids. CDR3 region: CASSLRVREQYF. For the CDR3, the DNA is TGTGCCAGCAGTTTGAGGGTGCGCGAGCAGTACTTC.

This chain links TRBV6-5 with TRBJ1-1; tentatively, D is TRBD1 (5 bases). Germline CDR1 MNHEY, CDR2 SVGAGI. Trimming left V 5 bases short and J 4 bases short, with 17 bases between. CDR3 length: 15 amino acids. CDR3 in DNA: TGTGCCAGCAGTAACATCCCCTACAGGTCCACTGAAGCTTTCTTT. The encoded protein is CASSNIPYRSTEAFF.

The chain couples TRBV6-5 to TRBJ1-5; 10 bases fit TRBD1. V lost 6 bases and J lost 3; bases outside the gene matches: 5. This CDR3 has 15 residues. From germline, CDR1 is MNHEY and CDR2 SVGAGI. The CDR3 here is CASRGGTGVNQPQHF. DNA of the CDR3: TGTGCCAGCAGGGGCGGGACAGGGGTCAATCAGCCCCAGCATTTT.

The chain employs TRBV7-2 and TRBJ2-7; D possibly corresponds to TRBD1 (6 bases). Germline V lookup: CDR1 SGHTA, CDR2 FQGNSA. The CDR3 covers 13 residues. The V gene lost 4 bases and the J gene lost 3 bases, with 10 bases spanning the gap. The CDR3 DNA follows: TGTGCCAGCAGCTCAGACAGGTTCTACGAGCAGTACTTC. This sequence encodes CASSSDRFYEQYF.

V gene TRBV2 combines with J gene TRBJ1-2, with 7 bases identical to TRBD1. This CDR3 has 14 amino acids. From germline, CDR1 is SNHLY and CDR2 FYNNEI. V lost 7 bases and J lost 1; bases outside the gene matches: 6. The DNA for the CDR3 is TGTGCCAGCAACAGGGACAGCCTTAACTATGGCTACACCTTC. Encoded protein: CASNRDSLNYGYTF.

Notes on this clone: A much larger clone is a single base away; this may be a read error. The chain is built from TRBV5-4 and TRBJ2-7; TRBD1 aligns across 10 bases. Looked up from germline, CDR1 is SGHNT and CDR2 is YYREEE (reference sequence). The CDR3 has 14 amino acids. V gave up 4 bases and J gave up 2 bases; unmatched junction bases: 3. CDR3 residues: CASSVDRGPYEQYF. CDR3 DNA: TGTGCCAGCAGCGTAGACAGGGGGCCCTACGAGCAGTACTTC.

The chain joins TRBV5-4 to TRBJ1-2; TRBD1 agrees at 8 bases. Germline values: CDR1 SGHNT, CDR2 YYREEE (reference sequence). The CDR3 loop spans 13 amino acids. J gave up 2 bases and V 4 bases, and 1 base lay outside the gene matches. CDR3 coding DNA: TGTGCCAGCAGCCGGGACAGGAACTATGGCTACACCTTC. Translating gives CASSRDRNYGYTF. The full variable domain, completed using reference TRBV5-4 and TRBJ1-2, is ETGVTQSPTHLIKTRGQQVTLRCSSQSGHNTVSWYQQALGQGPQFIFQYYREEENGRGNFPPRFSGLQFPNYSSELNVNALELDDSALYLCASSRDRNYGYTFGSGTRLTVV.

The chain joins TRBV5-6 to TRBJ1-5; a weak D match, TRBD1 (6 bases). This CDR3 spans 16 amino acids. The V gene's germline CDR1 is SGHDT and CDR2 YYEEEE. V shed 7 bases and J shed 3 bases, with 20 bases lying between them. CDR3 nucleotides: TGTGCCAGCGGACCAACAGGGATTTTTTCCAATCAGCCCCAGCATTTT. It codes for CASGPTGIFSNQPQHF.

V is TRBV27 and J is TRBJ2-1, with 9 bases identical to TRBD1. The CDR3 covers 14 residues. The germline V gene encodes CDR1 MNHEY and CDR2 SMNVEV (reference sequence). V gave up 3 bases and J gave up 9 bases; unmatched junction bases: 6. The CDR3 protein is CASSFGQGLGEQFF. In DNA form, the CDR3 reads TGTGCCAGCAGTTTTGGACAGGGGTTGGGTGAGCAGTTCTTC.

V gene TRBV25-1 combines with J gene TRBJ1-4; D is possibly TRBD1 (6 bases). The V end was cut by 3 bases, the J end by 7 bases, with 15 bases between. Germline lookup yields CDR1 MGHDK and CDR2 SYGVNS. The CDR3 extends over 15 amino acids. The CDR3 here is CASSDPRDIGEKLFF. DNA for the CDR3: TGTGCCAGCAGTGACCCCCGGGACATAGGTGAAAAACTGTTTTTT.

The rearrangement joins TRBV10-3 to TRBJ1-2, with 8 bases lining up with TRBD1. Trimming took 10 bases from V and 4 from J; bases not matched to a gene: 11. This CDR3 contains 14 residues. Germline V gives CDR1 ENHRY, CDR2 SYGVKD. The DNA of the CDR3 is TGTGCCACGAAGGCAGGGGGCGCTGGCTATGGCTACACCTTC. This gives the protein CATKAGGAGYGYTF.

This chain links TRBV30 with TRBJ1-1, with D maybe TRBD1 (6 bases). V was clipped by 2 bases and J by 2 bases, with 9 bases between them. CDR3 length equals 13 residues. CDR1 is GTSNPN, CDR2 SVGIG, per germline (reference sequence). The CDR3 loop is CAWSKGVNTEAFF. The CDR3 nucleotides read TGTGCCTGGAGTAAGGGGGTTAACACTGAAGCTTTCTTT. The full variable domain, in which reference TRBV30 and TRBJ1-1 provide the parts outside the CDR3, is SQTIHQWPATLVQPVGSPLSLECTVEGTSNPNLYWYRQAAGRGLQLLFYSVGIGQISSEVPQNLSASRPQDRQFILSSKKLLLSDSGFYLCAWSKGVNTEAFFGQGTRLTVV.

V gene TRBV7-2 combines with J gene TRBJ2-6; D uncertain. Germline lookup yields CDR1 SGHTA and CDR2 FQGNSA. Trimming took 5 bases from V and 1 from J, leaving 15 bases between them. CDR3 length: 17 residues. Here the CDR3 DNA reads TGTGCCAGCAGCCTTACTCTTCCCAGGTCTGGGGCCAACGTCCTGACTTTC. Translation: CASSLTLPRSGANVLTF.

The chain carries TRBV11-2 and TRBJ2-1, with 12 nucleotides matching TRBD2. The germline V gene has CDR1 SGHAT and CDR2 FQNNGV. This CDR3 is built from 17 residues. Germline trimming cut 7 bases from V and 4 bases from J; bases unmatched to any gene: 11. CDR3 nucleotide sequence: TGTGCCAGCACCCCAAAGACGACTAGCGGGAGATACAATGAGCAGTTCTTC. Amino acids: CASTPKTTSGRYNEQFF.

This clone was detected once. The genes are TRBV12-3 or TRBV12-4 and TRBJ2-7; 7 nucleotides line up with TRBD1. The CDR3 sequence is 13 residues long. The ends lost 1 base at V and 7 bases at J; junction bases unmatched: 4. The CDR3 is CASSLGAGGEQYF. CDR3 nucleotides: TGTGCCAGCAGTTTAGGTGCAGGGGGAGAGCAGTACTTC.

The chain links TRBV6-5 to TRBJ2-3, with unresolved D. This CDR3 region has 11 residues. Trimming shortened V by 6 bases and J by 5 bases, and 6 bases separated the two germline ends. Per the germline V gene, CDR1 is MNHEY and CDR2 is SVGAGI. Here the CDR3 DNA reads TGTGCCAGCAGAGCTCTAGATACGCAGTATTTT. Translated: CASRALDTQYF.

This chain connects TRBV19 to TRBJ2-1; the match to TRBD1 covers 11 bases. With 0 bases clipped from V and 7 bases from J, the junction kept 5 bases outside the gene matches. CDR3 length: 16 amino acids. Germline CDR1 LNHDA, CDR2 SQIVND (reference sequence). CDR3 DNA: TGTGCCAGTAGTATAGAACGGACAGGGGGCGCGAATGAGCAGTTCTTC. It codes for CASSIERTGGANEQFF.

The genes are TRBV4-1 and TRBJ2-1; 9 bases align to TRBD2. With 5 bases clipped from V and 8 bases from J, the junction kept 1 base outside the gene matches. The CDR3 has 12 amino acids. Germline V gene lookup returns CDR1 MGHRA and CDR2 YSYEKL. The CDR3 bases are TGCGCCAGCAGCATAGCGGGAGATGAGCAGTTCTTC. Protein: CASSIAGDEQFF.

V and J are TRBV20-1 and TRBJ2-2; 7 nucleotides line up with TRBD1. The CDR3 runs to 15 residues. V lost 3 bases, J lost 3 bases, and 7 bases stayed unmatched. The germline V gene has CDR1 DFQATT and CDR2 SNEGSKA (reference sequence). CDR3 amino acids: CSASRGQSYTGELFF. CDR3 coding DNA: TGCAGTGCTAGTCGGGGACAGTCTTACACCGGGGAGCTGTTTTTT.

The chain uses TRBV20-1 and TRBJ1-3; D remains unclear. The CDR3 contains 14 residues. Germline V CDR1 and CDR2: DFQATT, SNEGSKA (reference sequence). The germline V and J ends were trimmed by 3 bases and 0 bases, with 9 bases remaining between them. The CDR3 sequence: CSASPGLSGNTIYF. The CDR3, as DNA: TGCAGTGCTAGTCCAGGTCTCTCTGGAAACACCATATATTTT.

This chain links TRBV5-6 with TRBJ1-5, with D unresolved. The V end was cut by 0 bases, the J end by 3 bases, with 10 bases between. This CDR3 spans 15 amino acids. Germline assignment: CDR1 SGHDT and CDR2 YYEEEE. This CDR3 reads CASSLASGNNQPQHF. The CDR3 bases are TGTGCCAGCAGCTTGGCATCGGGGAACAATCAGCCCCAGCATTTT.

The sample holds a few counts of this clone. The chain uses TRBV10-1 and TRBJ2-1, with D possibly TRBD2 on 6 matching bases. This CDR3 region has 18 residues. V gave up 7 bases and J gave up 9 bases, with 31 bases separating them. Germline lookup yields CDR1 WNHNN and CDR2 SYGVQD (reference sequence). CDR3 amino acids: CASTRPRVETRAGGEQFF. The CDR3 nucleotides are TGCGCCAGCACCCGCCCCCGAGTGGAGACTAGGGCAGGTGGTGAGCAGTTCTTC.

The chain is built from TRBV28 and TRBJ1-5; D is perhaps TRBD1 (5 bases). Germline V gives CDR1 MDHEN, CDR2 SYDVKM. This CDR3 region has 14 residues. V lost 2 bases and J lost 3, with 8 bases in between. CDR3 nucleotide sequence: TGTGCCAGCAGTTTAAGGGGAAACAATCAGCCCCAGCATTTT. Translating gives CASSLRGNNQPQHF.